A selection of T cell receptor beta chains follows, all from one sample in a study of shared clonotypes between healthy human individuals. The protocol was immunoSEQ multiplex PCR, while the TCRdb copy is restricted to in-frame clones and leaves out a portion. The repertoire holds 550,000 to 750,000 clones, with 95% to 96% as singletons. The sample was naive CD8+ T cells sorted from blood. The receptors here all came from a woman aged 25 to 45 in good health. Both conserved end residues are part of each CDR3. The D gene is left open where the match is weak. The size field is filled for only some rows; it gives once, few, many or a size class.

CDR3aa: CASSVPGAWAFF
CDR3nt: TGTGCCAGTAGTGTCCCAGGGGCTTGGGCTTTCTTT
d_gene: -
abundance: -
v_gene: TRBV19
j_gene: TRBJ1-1

CDR3aa: CASSLPQGATPSDEQYF
CDR3nt: TGTGCCAGCAGCCTTCCACAGGGGGCAACACCCAGTGATGAGCAGTACTTC
d_gene: TRBD1
abundance: -
v_gene: TRBV7-9
j_gene: TRBJ2-7

CDR3aa: CASSSRTGAYSGNTIYF
CDR3nt: TGTGCCAGCAGCTCCCGGACAGGGGCATACTCTGGAAACACCATATATTTT
d_gene: TRBD1
abundance: -
v_gene: TRBV13
j_gene: TRBJ1-3

CDR3aa: CASSQRTDWGTEAFF
CDR3nt: TGTGCCAGCAGCCAACGGACCGACTGGGGCACTGAAGCTTTCTTT
d_gene: -
abundance: -
v_gene: TRBV7-9
j_gene: TRBJ1-1

CDR3aa: CASCIAGPYEQYF
CDR3nt: TGTGCCAGCTGCATAGCGGGTCCCTACGAGCAGTACTTC
d_gene: TRBD2
abundance: -
v_gene: TRBV2
j_gene: TRBJ2-7

CDR3aa: CASSPPGRSTQYF
CDR3nt: TGTGCCAGCAGTCCCCCCGGGCGCTCTACGCAGTATTTT
d_gene: -
abundance: -
v_gene: TRBV6-5
j_gene: TRBJ2-3

CDR3aa: CASSLTKGGTEAFF
CDR3nt: TGTGCCAGCAGTCTAACCAAGGGCGGCACTGAAGCTTTCTTT
d_gene: -
abundance: -
v_gene: TRBV28
j_gene: TRBJ1-1

CDR3aa: CAISDRTSGTYEQYF
CDR3nt: TGTGCCATCAGTGACCGGACTAGCGGAACCTACGAGCAGTACTTC
d_gene: TRBD2
abundance: -
v_gene: TRBV10-3
j_gene: TRBJ2-7

CDR3aa: CASSTGQGQPQHF
CDR3nt: TGTGCCAGCAGCACGGGACAGGGGCAGCCCCAGCATTTT
d_gene: TRBD1
abundance: -
v_gene: TRBV6-6
j_gene: TRBJ1-5

CDR3aa: CASSHRTGIYEQYF
CDR3nt: TGTGCCAGCAGTCACCGGACGGGGATTTACGAGCAGTACTTC
d_gene: -
abundance: -
v_gene: TRBV11-2
j_gene: TRBJ2-7

CDR3aa: CASSIRDSDQPQHF
CDR3nt: TGTGCCAGTAGTATACGGGACAGTGATCAGCCCCAGCATTTT
d_gene: TRBD1
abundance: -
v_gene: TRBV19
j_gene: TRBJ1-5

CDR3aa: CASSSGTSGSAETQYF
CDR3nt: TGTGCCAGCAGCTCCGGGACTAGCGGGAGCGCAGAGACCCAGTACTTC
d_gene: TRBD2
abundance: -
v_gene: TRBV5-4
j_gene: TRBJ2-5

CDR3aa: CASSLLTGRSANTEAFF
CDR3nt: TGCGCCAGCAGCCTCTTGACAGGGAGGTCAGCGAACACTGAAGCTTTCTTT
d_gene: TRBD1
abundance: -
v_gene: TRBV4-1
j_gene: TRBJ1-1

CDR3aa: CASSLAFSGSYEQYF
CDR3nt: TGTGCCAGCAGCTTGGCCTTTAGCGGGAGCTACGAGCAGTACTTC
d_gene: TRBD2
abundance: -
v_gene: TRBV5-6
j_gene: TRBJ2-7

CDR3aa: CASSLFADFPGNTIYF
CDR3nt: TGTGCCAGCAGCTTATTCGCCGACTTCCCTGGAAACACCATATATTTT
d_gene: -
abundance: -
v_gene: TRBV7-8
j_gene: TRBJ1-3

CDR3aa: CASSPGTVSTDTQYF
CDR3nt: TGTGCCAGCAGTCCCGGGACAGTCTCCACAGATACGCAGTATTTT
d_gene: TRBD1
abundance: -
v_gene: TRBV27
j_gene: TRBJ2-3

CDR3aa: CASSQASNSYNEQFF
CDR3nt: TGCGCCAGCAGCCAAGCGAGTAACTCCTACAATGAGCAGTTCTTC
d_gene: -
abundance: -
v_gene: TRBV4-1
j_gene: TRBJ2-1

CDR3aa: CASLSPFGELFF
CDR3nt: TGTGCCAGCCTAAGCCCGTTCGGGGAGCTGTTTTTT
d_gene: -
abundance: -
v_gene: TRBV2
j_gene: TRBJ2-2

CDR3aa: CASSLGSDGLDTQYF
CDR3nt: TGTGCCAGCAGCTTGGGTTCGGACGGCCTAGATACGCAGTATTTT
d_gene: -
abundance: -
v_gene: TRBV5-6
j_gene: TRBJ2-3

CDR3aa: CASRDGPLAKNIQYF
CDR3nt: TGTGCCAGCAGGGACGGGCCGCTTGCCAAAAACATTCAGTACTTC
d_gene: -
abundance: -
v_gene: TRBV27
j_gene: TRBJ2-4

CDR3aa: CASSDWGRSTEAFF
CDR3nt: TGTGCCAGCAGTGATTGGGGGAGAAGCACTGAAGCTTTCTTT
d_gene: -
abundance: once
v_gene: TRBV2
j_gene: TRBJ1-1

CDR3aa: CASSAGTGLVGQETQYF
CDR3nt: TGTGCCAGCAGCGCCGGGACAGGATTGGTGGGGCAAGAGACCCAGTACTTC
d_gene: TRBD1
abundance: -
v_gene: TRBV5-4
j_gene: TRBJ2-5

CDR3aa: CASSLGRGLRELFF
CDR3nt: TGTGCCAGCAGCTTAGGTCGGGGGTTGAGGGAGCTGTTTTTT
d_gene: -
abundance: -
v_gene: TRBV13
j_gene: TRBJ2-2

CDR3aa: CASSSQETQYF
CDR3nt: TGTGCCAGCAGCTCTCAAGAGACCCAGTACTTC
d_gene: -
abundance: once
v_gene: TRBV9
j_gene: TRBJ2-5

CDR3aa: CASSRLFGTEAFF
CDR3nt: TGTGCCAGCAGCCGCCTCTTTGGGACTGAAGCTTTCTTT
d_gene: -
abundance: -
v_gene: TRBV14
j_gene: TRBJ1-1

CDR3aa: CASSQGQFYEQYF
CDR3nt: TGCGCCAGCAGCCAAGGACAGTTCTACGAGCAGTACTTC
d_gene: -
abundance: few
v_gene: TRBV4-1
j_gene: TRBJ2-7

CDR3aa: CASSSDLKQETQYF
CDR3nt: TGTGCCAGCAGCTCAGACCTCAAGCAAGAGACCCAGTACTTC
d_gene: -
abundance: -
v_gene: TRBV7-9
j_gene: TRBJ2-5

CDR3aa: CASSVGGTGSYEQYF
CDR3nt: TGTGCCAGCAGCGTAGGAGGGACAGGCTCCTACGAGCAGTACTTC
d_gene: TRBD1
abundance: once
v_gene: TRBV9
j_gene: TRBJ2-7

CDR3aa: CASSQGQEKLFF
CDR3nt: TGTGCCAGCAGCCAAGGTCAGGAAAAACTGTTTTTT
d_gene: -
abundance: -
v_gene: TRBV4-2
j_gene: TRBJ1-4

CDR3aa: CAGKDFSGETQYF
CDR3nt: TGTGCCGGCAAGGACTTTTCGGGTGAGACCCAGTACTTC
d_gene: -
abundance: once
v_gene: TRBV7-9
j_gene: TRBJ2-5

CDR3aa: CASSLEAGWNTEAFF
CDR3nt: TGTGCCAGCAGCTTGGAGGCGGGATGGAACACTGAAGCTTTCTTT
d_gene: -
abundance: -
v_gene: TRBV5-6
j_gene: TRBJ1-1

CDR3aa: CASSPRDRWAGELFF
CDR3nt: TGTGCCAGCAGCCCCCGGGACAGGTGGGCCGGGGAGCTGTTTTTT
d_gene: TRBD1
abundance: -
v_gene: TRBV7-9
j_gene: TRBJ2-2

CDR3aa: CASSSPREFSGDTQYF
CDR3nt: TGTGCCAGCAGCTCTCCGCGGGAGTTTAGTGGAGATACGCAGTATTTT
d_gene: TRBD2
abundance: -
v_gene: TRBV28
j_gene: TRBJ2-3

CDR3aa: CASSSGGQNIQYF
CDR3nt: TGTGCCAGCAGTTCCGGCGGACAAAACATTCAGTACTTC
d_gene: -
abundance: -
v_gene: TRBV27
j_gene: TRBJ2-4

CDR3aa: CASSIAWREGLTDEQFF
CDR3nt: TGTGCCAGTAGTATAGCCTGGCGGGAGGGCCTCACAGATGAGCAGTTCTTC
d_gene: TRBD2
abundance: -
v_gene: TRBV19
j_gene: TRBJ2-1

CDR3aa: CASSQAPGARKTQYF
CDR3nt: TGCGCCAGCAGCCAGGCCCCCGGGGCTAGGAAGACCCAGTACTTC
d_gene: -
abundance: -
v_gene: TRBV5-1
j_gene: TRBJ2-5

CDR3aa: CASSWGLAGQNEQFF
CDR3nt: TGCGCCAGCAGTTGGGGACTAGCGGGTCAAAATGAGCAGTTCTTC
d_gene: TRBD2
abundance: -
v_gene: TRBV4-1
j_gene: TRBJ2-1

CDR3aa: CASSLEPVGNEQFF
CDR3nt: TGTGCCAGCAGTTTAGAACCAGTGGGCAATGAGCAGTTCTTC
d_gene: -
abundance: -
v_gene: TRBV27
j_gene: TRBJ2-1

CDR3aa: CASSHGVSYEQYF
CDR3nt: TGTGCCAGCTCCCACGGGGTCTCCTACGAGCAGTACTTC
d_gene: -
abundance: -
v_gene: TRBV27
j_gene: TRBJ2-7

CDR3aa: CASSSGQGGNEQFF
CDR3nt: TGTGCCAGCAGCTCCGGACAGGGGGGTAATGAGCAGTTCTTC
d_gene: TRBD1
abundance: -
v_gene: TRBV7-9
j_gene: TRBJ2-1

CDR3aa: CASSIGGASYYEQYF
CDR3nt: TGTGCCAGTAGTATAGGGGGGGCTTCTTACTACGAGCAGTACTTC
d_gene: -
abundance: -
v_gene: TRBV19
j_gene: TRBJ2-7

CDR3aa: CATSSRGQGPNEKLFF
CDR3nt: TGTGCCACCAGCAGTAGGGGACAGGGCCCTAATGAAAAACTGTTTTTT
d_gene: TRBD1
abundance: -
v_gene: TRBV15
j_gene: TRBJ1-4

CDR3aa: CASSIEGNADTQYF
CDR3nt: TGTGCCAGCAGTATCGAGGGGAACGCAGATACGCAGTATTTT
d_gene: -
abundance: once
v_gene: TRBV28
j_gene: TRBJ2-3

CDR3aa: CASSYSTGGERFF
CDR3nt: TGTGCCAGCAGTTACTCGACGGGGGGAGAAAGGTTCTTC
d_gene: TRBD2
abundance: -
v_gene: TRBV6-5
j_gene: TRBJ2-1

CDR3aa: CASSAVDNEKLFF
CDR3nt: TGTGCCAGCAGCGCTGTCGACAATGAAAAACTGTTTTTT
d_gene: -
abundance: -
v_gene: TRBV28
j_gene: TRBJ1-4

CDR3aa: CASSLGGPVKTDTQYF
CDR3nt: TGTGCCAGCAGCTTGGGGGGACCGGTTAAGACGGATACGCAGTATTTT
d_gene: -
abundance: -
v_gene: TRBV7-9
j_gene: TRBJ2-3

CDR3aa: CASSKEVWGQMNTEAFF
CDR3nt: TGTGCCAGCAGCAAAGAGGTATGGGGACAGATGAACACTGAAGCTTTCTTT
d_gene: -
abundance: -
v_gene: TRBV21-1
j_gene: TRBJ1-1

CDR3aa: CARARNSYNEQFF
CDR3nt: TGTGCCCGGGCGAGGAATTCCTACAATGAGCAGTTCTTC
d_gene: -
abundance: -
v_gene: TRBV6-4
j_gene: TRBJ2-1

CDR3aa: CSVEGEGQGTTEAFF
CDR3nt: TGCAGCGTTGAAGGGGAGGGACAGGGAACCACTGAAGCTTTCTTT
d_gene: TRBD1
abundance: few
v_gene: TRBV29-1
j_gene: TRBJ1-1

CDR3aa: CASSAGTGVGNTIYF
CDR3nt: TGTGCCAGCAGCGCGGGGACAGGGGTAGGAAACACCATATATTTT
d_gene: TRBD1
abundance: -
v_gene: TRBV9
j_gene: TRBJ1-3